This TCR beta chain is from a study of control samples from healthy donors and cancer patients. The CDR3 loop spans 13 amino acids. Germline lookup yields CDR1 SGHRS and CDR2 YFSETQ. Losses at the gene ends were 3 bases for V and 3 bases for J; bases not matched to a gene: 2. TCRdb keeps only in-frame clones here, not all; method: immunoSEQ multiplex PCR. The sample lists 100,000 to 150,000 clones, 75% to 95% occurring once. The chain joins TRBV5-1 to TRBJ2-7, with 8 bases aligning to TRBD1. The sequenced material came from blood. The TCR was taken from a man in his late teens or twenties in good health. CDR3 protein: CASSYGTGYEQYF. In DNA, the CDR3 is TGCGCCAGCAGCTATGGGACAGGCTACGAGCAGTACTTC. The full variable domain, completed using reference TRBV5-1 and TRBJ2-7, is KAGVTQTPRYLIKTRGQQVTLSCSPISGHRSVSWYQQTPGQGLQFLFEYFSETQRNKGNFPGRFSGRQFSNSRSEMNVSTLELGDSALYLCASSYGTGYEQYFGPGTRLTVT.